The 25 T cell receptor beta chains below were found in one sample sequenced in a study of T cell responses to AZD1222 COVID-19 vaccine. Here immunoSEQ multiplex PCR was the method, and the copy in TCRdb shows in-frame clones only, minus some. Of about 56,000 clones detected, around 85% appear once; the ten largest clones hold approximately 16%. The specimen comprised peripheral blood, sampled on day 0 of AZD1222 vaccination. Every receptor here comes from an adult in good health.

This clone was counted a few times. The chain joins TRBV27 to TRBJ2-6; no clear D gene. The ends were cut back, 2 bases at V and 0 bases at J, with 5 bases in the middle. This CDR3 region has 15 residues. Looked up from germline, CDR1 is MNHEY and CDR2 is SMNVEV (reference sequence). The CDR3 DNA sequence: TGTGCCAGCAGTTTAATTCCCTCTGGGGCCAACGTCCTGACTTTC. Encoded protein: CASSLIPSGANVLTF.

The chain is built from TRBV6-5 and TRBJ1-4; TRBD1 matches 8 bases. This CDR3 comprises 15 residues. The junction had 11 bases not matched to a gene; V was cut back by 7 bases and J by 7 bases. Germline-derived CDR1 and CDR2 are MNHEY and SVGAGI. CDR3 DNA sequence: TGTGCCAGCACTACGCGGACAGGGCGGGGTGAAAAACTGTTTTTT. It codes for CASTTRTGRGEKLFF.

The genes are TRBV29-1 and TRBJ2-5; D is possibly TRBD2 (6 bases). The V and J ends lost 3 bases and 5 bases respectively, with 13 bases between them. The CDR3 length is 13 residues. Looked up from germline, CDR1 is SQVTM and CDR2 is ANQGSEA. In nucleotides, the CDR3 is TGCAGCGTTGAGGGGGGTGTCGGGGAGACCCAGTACTTC. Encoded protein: CSVEGGVGETQYF.

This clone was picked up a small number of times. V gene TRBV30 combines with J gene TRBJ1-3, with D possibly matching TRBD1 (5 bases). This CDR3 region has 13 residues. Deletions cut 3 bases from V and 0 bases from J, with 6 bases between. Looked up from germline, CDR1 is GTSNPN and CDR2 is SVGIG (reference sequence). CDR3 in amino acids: CAWSRDSGNTIYF. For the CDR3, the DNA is TGTGCCTGGAGCAGGGACTCTGGAAACACCATATATTTT.

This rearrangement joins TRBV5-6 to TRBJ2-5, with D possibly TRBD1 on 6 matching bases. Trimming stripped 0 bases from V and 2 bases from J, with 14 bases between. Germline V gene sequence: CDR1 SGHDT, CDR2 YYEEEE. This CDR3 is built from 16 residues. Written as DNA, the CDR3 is TGTGCCAGCAGCTTGGAGGGGACACCTTATCAAGAGACCCAGTACTTC. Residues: CASSLEGTPYQETQYF. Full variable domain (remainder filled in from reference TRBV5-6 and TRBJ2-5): DAGVTQSPTHLIKTRGQQVTLRCSPKSGHDTVSWYQQALGQGPQFIFQYYEEEERQRGNFPDRFSGHQFPNYSSELNVNALLLGDSALYLCASSLEGTPYQETQYFGPGTRLLVL.

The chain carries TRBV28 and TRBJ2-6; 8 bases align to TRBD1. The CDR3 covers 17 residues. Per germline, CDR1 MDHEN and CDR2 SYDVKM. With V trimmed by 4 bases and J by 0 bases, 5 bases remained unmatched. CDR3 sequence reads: CASSWTGQPSGANVLTF. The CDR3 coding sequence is TGTGCCAGCAGTTGGACAGGGCAACCCTCTGGGGCCAACGTCCTGACTTTC. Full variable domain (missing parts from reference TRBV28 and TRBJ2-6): DVKVTQSSRYLVKRTGEKVFLECVQDMDHENMFWYRQDPGLGLRLIYFSYDVKMKEKGDIPEGYSVSREKKERFSLILESASTNQTSMYLCASSWTGQPSGANVLTFGAGSRLTVL.

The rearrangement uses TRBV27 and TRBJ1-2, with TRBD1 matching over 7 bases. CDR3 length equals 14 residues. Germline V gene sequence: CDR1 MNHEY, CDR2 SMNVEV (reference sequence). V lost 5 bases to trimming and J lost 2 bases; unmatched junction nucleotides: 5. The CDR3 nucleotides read TGTGCCAGCAGTCCTCAGGGACAGAACTATGGCTACACCTTC. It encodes CASSPQGQNYGYTF.

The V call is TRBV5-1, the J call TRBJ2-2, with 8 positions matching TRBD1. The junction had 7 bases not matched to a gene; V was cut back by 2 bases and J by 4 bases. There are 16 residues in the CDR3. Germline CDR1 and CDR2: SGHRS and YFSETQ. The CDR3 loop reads CASSFRTGSGTGELFF. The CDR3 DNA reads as TGCGCCAGCAGCTTCCGGACAGGGTCGGGCACCGGGGAGCTGTTTTTT.

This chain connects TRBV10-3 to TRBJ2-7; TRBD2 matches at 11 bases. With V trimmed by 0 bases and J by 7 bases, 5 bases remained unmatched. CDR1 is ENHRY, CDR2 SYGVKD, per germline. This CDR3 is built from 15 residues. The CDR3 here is CAISESSGGVREQYF. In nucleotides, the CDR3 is TGTGCCATCAGTGAGTCTAGCGGGGGGGTTAGAGAGCAGTACTTC.

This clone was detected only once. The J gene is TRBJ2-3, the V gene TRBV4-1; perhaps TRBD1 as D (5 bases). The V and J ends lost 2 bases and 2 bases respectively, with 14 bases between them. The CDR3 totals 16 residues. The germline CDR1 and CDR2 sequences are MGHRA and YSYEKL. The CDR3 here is CASSQPVRGATDTQYF. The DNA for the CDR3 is TGCGCCAGCAGCCAACCGGTAAGGGGTGCCACAGATACGCAGTATTTT.

This CDR3 is CASSLGGLGITEAFF. The CDR3, as DNA: TGTGCCAGCAGCTTAGGTGGGCTAGGAATCACTGAAGCTTTCTTT. The gene calls are TRBV7-9 and TRBJ1-1; D gene ambiguous. This CDR3 comprises 15 residues. Germline CDR1 is SEHNR and CDR2 is FQNEAQ (reference sequence). V shed 1 base and J shed 4 bases, with 13 bases lying between them.

The CDR3: CASGGQGMNTEAFF. The CDR3 DNA follows: TGTGCCAGCGGGGGACAAGGAATGAACACTGAAGCTTTCTTT. The chain joins TRBV7-9 to TRBJ1-1, with D possibly TRBD1 on 6 matching bases. From germline, CDR1 is SEHNR and CDR2 FQNEAQ (reference sequence). The CDR3 length is 14 residues. Trimming removed 8 bases from V and 0 bases from J, with 13 bases in between.

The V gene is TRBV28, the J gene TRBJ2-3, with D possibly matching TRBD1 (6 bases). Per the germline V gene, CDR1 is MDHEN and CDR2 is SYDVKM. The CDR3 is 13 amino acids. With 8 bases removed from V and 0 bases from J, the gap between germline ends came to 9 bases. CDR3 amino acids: CASHRASTDTQYF. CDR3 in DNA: TGTGCCAGCCACAGGGCTAGCACAGATACGCAGTATTTT.

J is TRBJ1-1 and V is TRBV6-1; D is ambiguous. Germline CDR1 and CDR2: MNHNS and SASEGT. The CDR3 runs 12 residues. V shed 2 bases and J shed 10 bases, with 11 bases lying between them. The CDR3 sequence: CASSESLVGAFF. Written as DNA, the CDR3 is TGTGCCAGCAGTGAAAGCCTGGTGGGAGCTTTCTTT.

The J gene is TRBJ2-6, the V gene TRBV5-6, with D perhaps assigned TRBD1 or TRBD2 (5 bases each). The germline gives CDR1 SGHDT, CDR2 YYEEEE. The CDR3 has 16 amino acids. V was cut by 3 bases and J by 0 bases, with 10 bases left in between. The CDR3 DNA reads TGTGCCAGCAGCTGGGGCCGGGGCTCTGGGGCCAACGTCCTGACTTTC. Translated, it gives CASSWGRGSGANVLTF.

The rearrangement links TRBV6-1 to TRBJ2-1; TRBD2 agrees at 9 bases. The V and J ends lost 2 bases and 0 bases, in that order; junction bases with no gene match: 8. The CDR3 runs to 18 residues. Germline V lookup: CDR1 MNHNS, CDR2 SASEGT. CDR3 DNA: TGTGCCAGCAGTGAAAAGCGGGGGGCCTACAGCTCCTACAATGAGCAGTTCTTC. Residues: CASSEKRGAYSSYNEQFF.

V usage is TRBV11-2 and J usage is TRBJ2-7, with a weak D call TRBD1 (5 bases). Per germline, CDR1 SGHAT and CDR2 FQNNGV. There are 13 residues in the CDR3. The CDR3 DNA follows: TGTGCTTCCAACCCAGGGTTCTCCTACGAGCAGTACTTC. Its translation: CASNPGFSYEQYF. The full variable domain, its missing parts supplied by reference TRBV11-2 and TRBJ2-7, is EAGVAQSPRYKIIEKRQSVAFWCNPISGHATLYWYQQILGQGPKLLIQFQNNGVVDDSQLPKDRFSAERLKGVDSTLKIQPAKLEDSAVYLCASNPGFSYEQYFGPGTRLTVT.

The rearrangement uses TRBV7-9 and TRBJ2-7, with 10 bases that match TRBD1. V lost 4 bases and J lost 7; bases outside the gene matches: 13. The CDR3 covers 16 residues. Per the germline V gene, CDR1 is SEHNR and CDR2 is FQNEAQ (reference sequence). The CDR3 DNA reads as TGTGCCAGCAGCTCCGGGACAGGGGTCCTTTACGTGGAGCAGTACTTC. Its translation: CASSSGTGVLYVEQYF.

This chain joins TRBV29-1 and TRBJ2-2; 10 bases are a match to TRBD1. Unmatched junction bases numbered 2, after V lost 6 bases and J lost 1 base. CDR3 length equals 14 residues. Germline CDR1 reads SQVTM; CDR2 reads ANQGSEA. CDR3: CSVGDRGNTGELFF. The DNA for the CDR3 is TGCAGCGTCGGGGACAGGGGGAACACCGGGGAGCTGTTTTTT.

The CDR3 is CASSEVRRGGRETQYF. CDR3 sequence (DNA): TGTGCCAGCAGTGAAGTAAGACGGGGGGGCCGAGAGACCCAGTACTTC. The chain recombines TRBV6-1 with TRBJ2-5, with 8 bases that match TRBD2. Germline loops: CDR1 MNHNS, CDR2 SASEGT. Germline trimming cut 1 base from V and 4 bases from J; bases unmatched to any gene: 8. This CDR3 is built from 16 residues.

CDR3 protein: CASSQDRAEQYF. CDR3 DNA: TGTGCCAGCAGCCAAGATCGAGCGGAGCAGTACTTC. This chain links TRBV4-2 with TRBJ2-7; D remains unclear. V lost 0 bases and J 7 bases, leaving 7 bases between the germline ends. Germline V gene lookup returns CDR1 LGHNA and CDR2 YNFKEQ. The CDR3 length is 12 residues.

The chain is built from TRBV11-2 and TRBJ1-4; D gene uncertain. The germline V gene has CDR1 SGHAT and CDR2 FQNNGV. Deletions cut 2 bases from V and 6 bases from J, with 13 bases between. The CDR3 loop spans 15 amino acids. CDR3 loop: CASSLLAGGDEKLFF. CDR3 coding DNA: TGTGCCAGCAGCTTACTGGCAGGTGGGGATGAAAAACTGTTTTTT. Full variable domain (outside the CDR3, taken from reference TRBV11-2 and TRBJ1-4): EAGVAQSPRYKIIEKRQSVAFWCNPISGHATLYWYQQILGQGPKLLIQFQNNGVVDDSQLPKDRFSAERLKGVDSTLKIQPAKLEDSAVYLCASSLLAGGDEKLFFGSGTQLSVL.

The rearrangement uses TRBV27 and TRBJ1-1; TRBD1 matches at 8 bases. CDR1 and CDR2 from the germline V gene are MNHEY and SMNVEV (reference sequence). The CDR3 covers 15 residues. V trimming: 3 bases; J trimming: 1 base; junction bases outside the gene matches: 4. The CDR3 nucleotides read TGTGCCAGCAGTTTGTTGGGGACAGGGAACACTGAAGCTTTCTTT. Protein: CASSLLGTGNTEAFF.

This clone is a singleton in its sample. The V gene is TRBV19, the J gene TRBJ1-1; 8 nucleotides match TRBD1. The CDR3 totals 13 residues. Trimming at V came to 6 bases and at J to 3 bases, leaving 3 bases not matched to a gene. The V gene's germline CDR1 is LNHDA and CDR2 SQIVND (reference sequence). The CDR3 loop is CASRDRVDTEAFF. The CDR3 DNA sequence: TGTGCCAGTAGGGACAGGGTTGACACTGAAGCTTTCTTT.

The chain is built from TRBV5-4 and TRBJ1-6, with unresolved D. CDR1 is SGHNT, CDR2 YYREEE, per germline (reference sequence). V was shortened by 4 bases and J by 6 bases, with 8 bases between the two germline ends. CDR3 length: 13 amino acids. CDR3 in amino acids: CASSQGINSPLHF. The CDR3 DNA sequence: TGTGCCAGCAGCCAAGGGATTAATTCACCCCTCCACTTT.